The clone carrying this T cell receptor beta chain has only one observation. Its specificity is unknown. This sample stems from a study of T cell responses to AZD1222 COVID-19 vaccine. Regarding the study as a whole: Recipients of two AZD1222 doses showed rising Spike-specific TCR breadth and depth. Nearly half of spike-specific TCRs reportedly target unmutated variant regions.

Method: immunoSEQ multiplex PCR; TCRdb's copy keeps in-frame clones and lacks some. The sample contains 150,000 or so clones, about 90% of which appear only once. The ends lost 5 bases at V and 3 bases at J; junction bases unmatched: 6. CDR1 and CDR2 from the germline V gene are SEHNR and FQNEAQ (reference sequence). The CDR3 length is 15 residues. The material was peripheral blood, obtained on day 0 of AZD1222 vaccination. The chain has TRBV7-9 and TRBJ2-7, with 11 bases aligning to TRBD1. This TCR was sampled from an adult in good health. The DNA of the CDR3 is TGTGCCAGCAGCATGCCGGGACAGGGGGTCTACGAGCAGTACTTC. As protein: CASSMPGQGVYEQYF.